This T cell receptor (beta chain) was captured in a study of T cells in Graves' hyperthyroidism and ophthalmopathy. TCR beta CDR3 regions were amplified from RNA transcripts. In the first-round RT-PCR of the TCR CDR3, the HTBI primer set was used. A single record per CDR3 protein comes from TCRdb applying MiXCR to the multiplex PCR reads. The sample contains around 690,000 distinct CDR3 sequences, less than 25% of which appear only once. The trim removed 3 bases at V and 0 bases at J, leaving 1 base unmatched. The CDR3 loop spans 15 amino acids. CDR1 SEHNR and CDR2 FQNEAQ come from the germline V gene (reference sequence).

The TCR comes from a man aged 30 to 39 with Graves' ophthalmopathy. The J gene is TRBJ2-3, the V gene TRBV7-9; TRBD1 matches 9 bases. Sequencing was done on a sample of blood. CDR3 sequence reads: CASSFGQGSTDTQYF. CDR3 DNA: TGTGCCAGCAGCTTCGGACAGGGGAGCACAGATACGCAGTATTTT.